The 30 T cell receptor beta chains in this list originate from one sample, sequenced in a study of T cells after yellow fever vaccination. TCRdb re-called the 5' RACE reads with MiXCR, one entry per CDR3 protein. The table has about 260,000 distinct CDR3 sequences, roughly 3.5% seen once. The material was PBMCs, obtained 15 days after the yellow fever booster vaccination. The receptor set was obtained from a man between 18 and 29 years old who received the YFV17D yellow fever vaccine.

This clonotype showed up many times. The CDR3 sequence: CASTGANTGELFF. Here the CDR3 DNA reads TGTGCCAGTACCGGGGCGAACACCGGGGAGCTGTTTTTT. The chain employs TRBV18 and TRBJ2-2; perhaps TRBD2 as D (5 bases). Trimming stripped 9 bases from V and 0 bases from J, with 8 bases between. The length of the CDR3 is 13 residues. CDR1 KGHSH and CDR2 LQKENI come from the germline V gene.

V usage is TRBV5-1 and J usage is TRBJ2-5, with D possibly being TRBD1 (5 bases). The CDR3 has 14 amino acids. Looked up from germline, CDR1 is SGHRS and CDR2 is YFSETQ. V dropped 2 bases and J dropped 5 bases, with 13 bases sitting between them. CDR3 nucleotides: TGCGCCAGCAGCTTCCAAGGGGAAGGGGAGACCCAGTACTTC. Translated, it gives CASSFQGEGETQYF.

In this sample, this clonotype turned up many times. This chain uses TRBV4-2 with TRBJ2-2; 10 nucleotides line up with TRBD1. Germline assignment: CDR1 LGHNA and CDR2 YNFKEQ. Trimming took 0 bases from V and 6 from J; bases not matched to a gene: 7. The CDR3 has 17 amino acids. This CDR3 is CASSQDRDRGLSGELFF. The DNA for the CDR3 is TGTGCCAGCAGCCAAGATCGGGACAGGGGACTTTCCGGGGAGCTGTTTTTT.

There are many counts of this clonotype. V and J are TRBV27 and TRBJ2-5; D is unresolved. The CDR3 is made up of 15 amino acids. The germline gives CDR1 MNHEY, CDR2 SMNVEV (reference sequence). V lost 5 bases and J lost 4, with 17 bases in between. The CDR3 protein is CASSLSPGWAETQYF. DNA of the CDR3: TGTGCCAGCAGTCTAAGCCCCGGGTGGGCAGAGACCCAGTACTTC.

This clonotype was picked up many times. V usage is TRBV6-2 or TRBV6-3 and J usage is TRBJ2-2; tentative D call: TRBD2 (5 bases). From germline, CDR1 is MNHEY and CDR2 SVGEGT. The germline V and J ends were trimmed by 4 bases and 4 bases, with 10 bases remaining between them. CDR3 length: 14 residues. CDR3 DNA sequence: TGTGCCAGCAGTTCTGAGGGAATCACCGGGGAGCTGTTTTTT. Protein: CASSSEGITGELFF.

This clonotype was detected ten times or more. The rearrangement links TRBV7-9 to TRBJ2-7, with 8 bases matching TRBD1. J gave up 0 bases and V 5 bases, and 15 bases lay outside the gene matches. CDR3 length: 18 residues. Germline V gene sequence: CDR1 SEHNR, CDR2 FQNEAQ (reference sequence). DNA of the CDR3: TGTGCCAGCAGCGATCTCACCAGGACAGGGAGTAACTCCTACGAGCAGTACTTC. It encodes CASSDLTRTGSNSYEQYF.

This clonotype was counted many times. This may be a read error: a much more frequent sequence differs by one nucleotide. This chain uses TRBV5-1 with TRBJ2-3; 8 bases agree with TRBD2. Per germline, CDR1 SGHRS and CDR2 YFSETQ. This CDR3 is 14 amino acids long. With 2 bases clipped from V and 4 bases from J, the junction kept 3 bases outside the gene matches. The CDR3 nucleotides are TGCGCCAGCAGCTTCGGGGGGGTTGCAGATACGCAGTATTTT. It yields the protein CASSFGGVADTQYF. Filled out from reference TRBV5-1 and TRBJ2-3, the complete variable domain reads KAGVTQTPRYLIKTRGQQVTLSCSPISGHRSVSWYQQTPGQGLQFLFEYFSETQRNKGNFPGRFSGRQFSNSRSEMNVSTLELGDSALYLCASSFGGVADTQYFGPGTRLTVL.

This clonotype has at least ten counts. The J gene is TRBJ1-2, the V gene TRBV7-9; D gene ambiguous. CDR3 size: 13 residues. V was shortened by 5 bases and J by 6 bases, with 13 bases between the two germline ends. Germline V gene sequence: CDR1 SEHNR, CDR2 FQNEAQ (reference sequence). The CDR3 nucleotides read TGTGCCAGCAGCCATTCCACAGACGATGGCTACACCTTC. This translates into CASSHSTDDGYTF.

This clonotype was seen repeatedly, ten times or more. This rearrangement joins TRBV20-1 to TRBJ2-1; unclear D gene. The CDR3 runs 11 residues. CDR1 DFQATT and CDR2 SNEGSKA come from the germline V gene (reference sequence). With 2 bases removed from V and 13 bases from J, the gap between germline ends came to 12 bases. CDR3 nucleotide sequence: TGCAGTGCTAGATTGTCCCTCAAACAGTTCTTC. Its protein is CSARLSLKQFF.

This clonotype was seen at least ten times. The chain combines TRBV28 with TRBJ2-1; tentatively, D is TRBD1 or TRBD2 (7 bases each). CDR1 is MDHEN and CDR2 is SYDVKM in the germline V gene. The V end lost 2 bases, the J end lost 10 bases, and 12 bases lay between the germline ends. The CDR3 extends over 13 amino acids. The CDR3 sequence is CASSLQGGEEQFF. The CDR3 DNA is TGTGCCAGCAGTTTACAGGGGGGGGAAGAGCAGTTCTTC.

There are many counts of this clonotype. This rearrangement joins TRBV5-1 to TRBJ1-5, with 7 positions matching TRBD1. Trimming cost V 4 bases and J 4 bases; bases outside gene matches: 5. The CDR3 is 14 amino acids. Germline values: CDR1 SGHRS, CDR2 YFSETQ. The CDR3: CASSTGTENQPQHF. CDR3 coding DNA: TGCGCCAGCAGCACCGGGACAGAGAATCAGCCCCAGCATTTT.

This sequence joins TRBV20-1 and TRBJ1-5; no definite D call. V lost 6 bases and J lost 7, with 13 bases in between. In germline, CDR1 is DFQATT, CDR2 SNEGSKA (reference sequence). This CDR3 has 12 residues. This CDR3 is CSAVRGAQPQHF. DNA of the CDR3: TGCAGTGCCGTCCGGGGAGCCCAGCCCCAGCATTTT.

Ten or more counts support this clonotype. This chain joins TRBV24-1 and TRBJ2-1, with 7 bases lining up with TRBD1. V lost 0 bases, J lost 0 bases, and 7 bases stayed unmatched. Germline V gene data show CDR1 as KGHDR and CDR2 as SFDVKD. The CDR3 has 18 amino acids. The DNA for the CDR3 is TGTGCCACCAGTGATTTGCGAGGGACAGTGAGCTCCTACAATGAGCAGTTCTTC. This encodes CATSDLRGTVSSYNEQFF.

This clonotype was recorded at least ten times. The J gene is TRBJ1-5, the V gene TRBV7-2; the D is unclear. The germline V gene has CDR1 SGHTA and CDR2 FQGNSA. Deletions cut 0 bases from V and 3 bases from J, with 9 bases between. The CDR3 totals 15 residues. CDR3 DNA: TGTGCCAGCAGCTTAGCGGCCGTTTACAATCAGCCCCAGCATTTT. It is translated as CASSLAAVYNQPQHF.

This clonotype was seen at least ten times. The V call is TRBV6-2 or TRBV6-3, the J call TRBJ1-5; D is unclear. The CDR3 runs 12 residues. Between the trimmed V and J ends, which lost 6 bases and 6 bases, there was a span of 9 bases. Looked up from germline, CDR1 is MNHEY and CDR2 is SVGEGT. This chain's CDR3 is CASSPRAQPQHF. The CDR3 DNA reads TGTGCCAGCAGCCCCCGGGCTCAGCCCCAGCATTTT.

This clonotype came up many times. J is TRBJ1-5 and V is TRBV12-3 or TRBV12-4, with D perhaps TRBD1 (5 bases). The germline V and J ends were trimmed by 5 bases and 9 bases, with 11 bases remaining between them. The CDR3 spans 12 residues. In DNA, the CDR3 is TGTGCCAGCAGTCCAACACAGGTGCCCCAGCATTTT. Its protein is CASSPTQVPQHF.

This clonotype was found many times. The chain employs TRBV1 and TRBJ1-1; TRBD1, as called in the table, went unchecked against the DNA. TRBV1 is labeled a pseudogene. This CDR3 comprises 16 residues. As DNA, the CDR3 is TGCACCAGCAGCCAGGGACAGGCCATTGCGAGCACTGAAGCTTTCTTT. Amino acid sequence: CTSSQGQAIASTEAFF.

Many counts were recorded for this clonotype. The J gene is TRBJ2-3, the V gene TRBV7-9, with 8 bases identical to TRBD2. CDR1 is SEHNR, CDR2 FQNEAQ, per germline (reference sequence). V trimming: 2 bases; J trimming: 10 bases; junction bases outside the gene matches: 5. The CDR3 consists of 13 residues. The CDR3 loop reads CASSLSWTSPQYF. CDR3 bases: TGTGCCAGCAGCTTATCGTGGACTAGCCCGCAGTATTTT. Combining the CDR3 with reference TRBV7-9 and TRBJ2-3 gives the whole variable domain DTGVSQNPRHKITKRGQNVTFRCDPISEHNRLYWYRQTLGQGPEFLTYFQNEAQLEKSRLLSDRFSAERPKGSFSTLEIQRTEQGDSAMYLCASSLSWTSPQYFGPGTRLTVL.

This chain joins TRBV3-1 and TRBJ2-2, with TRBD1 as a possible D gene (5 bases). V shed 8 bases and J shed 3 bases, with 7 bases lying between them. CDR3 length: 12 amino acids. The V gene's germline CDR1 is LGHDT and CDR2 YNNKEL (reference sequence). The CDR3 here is CASGHYTGELFF. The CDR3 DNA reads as TGTGCCAGCGGACATTACACCGGGGAGCTGTTTTTT.

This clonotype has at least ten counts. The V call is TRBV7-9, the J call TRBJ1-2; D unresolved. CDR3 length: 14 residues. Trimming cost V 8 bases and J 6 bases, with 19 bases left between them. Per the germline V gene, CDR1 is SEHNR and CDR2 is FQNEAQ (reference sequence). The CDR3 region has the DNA TGTGCCAGCTCTTCGGGCTGGACGGTGGATGGCTACACCTTC. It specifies CASSSGWTVDGYTF. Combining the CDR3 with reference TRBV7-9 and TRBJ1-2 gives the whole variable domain DTGVSQNPRHKITKRGQNVTFRCDPISEHNRLYWYRQTLGQGPEFLTYFQNEAQLEKSRLLSDRFSAERPKGSFSTLEIQRTEQGDSAMYLCASSSGWTVDGYTFGSGTRLTVV.

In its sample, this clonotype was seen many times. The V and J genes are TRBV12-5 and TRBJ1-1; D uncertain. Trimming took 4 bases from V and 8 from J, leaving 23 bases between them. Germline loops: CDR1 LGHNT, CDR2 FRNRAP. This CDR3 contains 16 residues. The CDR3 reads CASGSPTGGSLGEAFF. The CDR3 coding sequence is TGTGCTAGTGGTTCCCCGACGGGAGGGAGCCTCGGGGAAGCTTTCTTT.

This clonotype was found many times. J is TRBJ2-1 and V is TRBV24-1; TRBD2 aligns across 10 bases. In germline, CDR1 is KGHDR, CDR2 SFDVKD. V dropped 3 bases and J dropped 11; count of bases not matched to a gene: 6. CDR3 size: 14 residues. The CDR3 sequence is CATSDARLAGQQFF. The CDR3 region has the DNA TGTGCCACCAGTGATGCGCGACTAGCGGGCCAGCAGTTCTTC.

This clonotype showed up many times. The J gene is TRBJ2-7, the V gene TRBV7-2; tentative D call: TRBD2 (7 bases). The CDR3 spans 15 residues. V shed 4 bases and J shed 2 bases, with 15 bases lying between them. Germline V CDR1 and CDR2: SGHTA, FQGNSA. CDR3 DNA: TGTGCCAGCAGCTACCTAGGGGGAGGGGCCTACGAGCAGTACGTC. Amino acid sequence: CASSYLGGGAYEQYV.

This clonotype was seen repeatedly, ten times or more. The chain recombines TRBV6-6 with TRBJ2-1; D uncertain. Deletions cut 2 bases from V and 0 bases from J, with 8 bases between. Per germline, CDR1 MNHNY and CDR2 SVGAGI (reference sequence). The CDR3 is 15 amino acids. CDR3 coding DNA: TGTGCCAGCAGTTACGAGAGTAGCTCCTACAATGAGCAGTTCTTC. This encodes CASSYESSSYNEQFF.

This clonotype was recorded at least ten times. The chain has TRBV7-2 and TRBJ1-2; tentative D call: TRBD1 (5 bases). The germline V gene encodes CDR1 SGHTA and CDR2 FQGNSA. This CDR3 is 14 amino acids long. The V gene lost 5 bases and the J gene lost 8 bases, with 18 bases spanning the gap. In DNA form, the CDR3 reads TGTGCCAGCAGCCCCCGCGAGGGGCTAGGGGGCTACACCTTC. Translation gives CASSPREGLGGYTF. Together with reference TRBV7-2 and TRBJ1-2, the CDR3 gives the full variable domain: GAGVSQSPSNKVTEKGKDVELRCDPISGHTALYWYRQSLGQGLEFLIYFQGNSAPDKSGLPSDRFSAERTGGSVSTLTIQRTQQEDSAVYLCASSPREGLGGYTFGSGTRLTVV.

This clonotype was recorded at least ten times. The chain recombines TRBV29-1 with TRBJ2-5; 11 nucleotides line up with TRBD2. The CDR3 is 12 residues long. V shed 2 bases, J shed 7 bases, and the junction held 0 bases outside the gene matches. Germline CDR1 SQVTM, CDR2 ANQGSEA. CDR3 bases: TGCAGCGTTGAAACTAGCGGGGGGACCCAGTACTTC. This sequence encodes CSVETSGGTQYF.

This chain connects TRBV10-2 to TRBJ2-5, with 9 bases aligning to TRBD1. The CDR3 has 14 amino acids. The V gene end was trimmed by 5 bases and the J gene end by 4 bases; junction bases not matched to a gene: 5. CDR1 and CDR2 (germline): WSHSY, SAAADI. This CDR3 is CASSTWTGVETQYF. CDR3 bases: TGCGCCAGCAGTACTTGGACAGGGGTAGAGACCCAGTACTTC.

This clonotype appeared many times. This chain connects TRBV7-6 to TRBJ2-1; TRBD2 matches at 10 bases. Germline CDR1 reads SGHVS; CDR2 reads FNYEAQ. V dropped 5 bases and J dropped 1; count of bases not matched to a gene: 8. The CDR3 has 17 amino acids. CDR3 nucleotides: TGTGCCAGCAGCCCCCCCCCTAGCGGGGGATCCTACAATGAGCAGTTCTTC. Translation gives CASSPPPSGGSYNEQFF.

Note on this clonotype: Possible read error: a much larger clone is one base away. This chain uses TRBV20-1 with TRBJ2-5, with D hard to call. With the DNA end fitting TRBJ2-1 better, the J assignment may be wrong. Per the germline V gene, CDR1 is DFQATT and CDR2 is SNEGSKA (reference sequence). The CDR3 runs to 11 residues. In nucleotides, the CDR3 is TGCAGTGCTATACATAGTGAGACCCAGTTCTTC. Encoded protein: CSAIHSETQFF.

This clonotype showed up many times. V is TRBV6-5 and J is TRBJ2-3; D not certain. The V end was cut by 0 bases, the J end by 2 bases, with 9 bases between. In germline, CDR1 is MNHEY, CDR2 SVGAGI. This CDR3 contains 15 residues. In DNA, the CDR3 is TGTGCCAGCAGTTACTCGCGGTGGATCACAGATACGCAGTATTTT. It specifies CASSYSRWITDTQYF.